The 2 T cell receptor beta chains reported below all come from one sample, sequenced in a study of blood T cell repertoires in COVID-19. The table came from immunoSEQ multiplex PCR; TCRdb's copy has only in-frame clones and leaves some out. Among hundreds of thousands of clones listed, about 90% were seen once. Sequencing input: peripheral blood. These receptors all come from a woman aged 45-59 years who had recovered from COVID-19.

A single count supports this clone. The rearrangement joins TRBV7-2 to TRBJ1-2, with 7 bases fitting TRBD1. V dropped 1 base and J dropped 4; count of bases not matched to a gene: 3. CDR1 SGHTA and CDR2 FQGNSA come from the germline V gene. CDR3 length: 14 amino acids. CDR3 nucleotide sequence: TGTGCCAGCAGCTTAGAAACAGGGGTCTATGGCTACACCTTC. Amino acids: CASSLETGVYGYTF.

This clone was detected once. The chain employs TRBV5-1 and TRBJ2-2; maybe TRBD2 (5 bases). The CDR3 is 15 amino acids. Looked up from germline, CDR1 is SGHRS and CDR2 is YFSETQ. Trimming took off 2 bases at V and 5 bases at J, with 13 bases between the two ends. CDR3 in DNA: TGCGCCAGCAGCTTAGGACTTCTACGGACCGGGGAGCTGTTTTTT. This encodes CASSLGLLRTGELFF.